This TCR beta chain was documented in a study of blood T cell repertoires in COVID-19. Study-wide context: T cells, B-cell-depleted T cells, or PBMCs supplied cDNA or gDNA.

The CDR3 has 14 amino acids. Points on this clone: An end of the junction does not agree with germline; a read error may underlie this.

Per the authors' pipeline: Amplification of reference gene primers was used by the study to estimate nucleated cell counts. Clones were sequenced by immunoSEQ multiplex PCR, and TCRdb holds only the in-frame ones, with some missing. That table is the source of V, J and clone size, and D and trimming were worked out from the DNA. The data hold approximately 200,000 clones, with roughly 85% observed a single time. Living in 24 US areas, the participants were between about 18 and 100 years of age. Two negative PCRs, clearance, or symptom resolution characterized the recovered Cohort 3 donors. The chain employs TRBV23-1 and TRBJ1-2; TRBD1 is a possible D gene (5 bases). TRBV23-1 is treated as an ORF (open reading frame) with a function not yet certain. This sequence originates from a man in his forties who had recovered from COVID-19. The sequenced material came from PBMCs or T cells enriched from blood (not recorded which). CDR3 nucleotides: TGCGCCAGCAGTGAATCGGACGGGGGCTATGGCTACACCTTC. It yields the protein CASSESDGGYGYTF.